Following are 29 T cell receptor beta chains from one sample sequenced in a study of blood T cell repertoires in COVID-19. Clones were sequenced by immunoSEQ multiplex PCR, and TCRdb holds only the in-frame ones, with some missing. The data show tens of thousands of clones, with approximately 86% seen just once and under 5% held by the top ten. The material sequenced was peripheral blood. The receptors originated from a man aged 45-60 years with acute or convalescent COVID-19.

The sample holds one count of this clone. The CDR3 sequence: CASSNGGNGYTF. DNA for the CDR3: TGTGCCAGCAGTAACGGAGGGAATGGCTACACCTTC. The chain employs TRBV6-6 and TRBJ1-2, with unresolved D. The CDR3 consists of 12 residues. Trimming pared 5 bases from V and 6 bases from J, leaving 10 bases between. The germline CDR1 and CDR2 sequences are MNHNY and SVGAGI (reference sequence).

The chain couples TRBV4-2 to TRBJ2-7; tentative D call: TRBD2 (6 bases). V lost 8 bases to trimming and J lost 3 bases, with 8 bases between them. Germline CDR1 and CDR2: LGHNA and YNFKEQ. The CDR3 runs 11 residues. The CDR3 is CASAGYYEQYF. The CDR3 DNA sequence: TGTGCCAGCGCGGGGTACTACGAGCAGTACTTC.

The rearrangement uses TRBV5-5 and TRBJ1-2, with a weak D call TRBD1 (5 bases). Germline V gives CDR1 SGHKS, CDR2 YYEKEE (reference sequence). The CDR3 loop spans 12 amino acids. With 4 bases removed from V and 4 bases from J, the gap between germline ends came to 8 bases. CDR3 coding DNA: TGTGCCAGCAGCCCCGACAGCTATGGCTACACCTTC. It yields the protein CASSPDSYGYTF.

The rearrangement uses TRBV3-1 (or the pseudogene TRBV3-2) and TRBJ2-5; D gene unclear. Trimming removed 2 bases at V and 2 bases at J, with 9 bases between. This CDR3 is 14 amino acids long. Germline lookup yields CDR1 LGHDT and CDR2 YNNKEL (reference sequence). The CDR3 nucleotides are TGTGCCAGCAGCCAAATGCGGCTGCAAGAGACCCAGTACTTC. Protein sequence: CASSQMRLQETQYF.

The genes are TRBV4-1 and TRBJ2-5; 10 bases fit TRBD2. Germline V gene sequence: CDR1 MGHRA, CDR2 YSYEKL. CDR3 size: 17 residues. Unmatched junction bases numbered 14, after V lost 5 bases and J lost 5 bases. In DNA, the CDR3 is TGCGCCAGCAGCTCCAATTTAGCGGGAGGCCGGACCGAGACCCAGTACTTC. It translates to CASSSNLAGGRTETQYF.

The chain's CDR3 is CASSPPNSFQPQHF. The CDR3 nucleotides read TGTGCCAGCTCACCACCCAACAGTTTCCAGCCCCAGCATTTT. The gene calls are TRBV18 and TRBJ1-5; unclear D gene. Trimming cost V 0 bases and J 7 bases, with 10 bases left between them. The germline gives CDR1 KGHSH, CDR2 LQKENI. The CDR3 extends over 14 amino acids.

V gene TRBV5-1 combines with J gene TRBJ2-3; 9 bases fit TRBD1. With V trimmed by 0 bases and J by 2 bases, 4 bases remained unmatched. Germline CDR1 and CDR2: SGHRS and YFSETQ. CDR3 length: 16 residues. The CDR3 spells CASSLAGTGYTDTQYF. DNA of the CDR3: TGCGCCAGCAGCTTGGCCGGGACAGGGTACACAGATACGCAGTATTTT.

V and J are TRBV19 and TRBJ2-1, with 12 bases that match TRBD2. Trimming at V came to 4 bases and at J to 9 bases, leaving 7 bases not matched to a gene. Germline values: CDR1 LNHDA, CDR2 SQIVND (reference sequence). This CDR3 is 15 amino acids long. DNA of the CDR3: TGTGCCAGTAGTAAACTAGCGGGGGGAGTAGGTGAGCAGTTCTTC. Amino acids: CASSKLAGGVGEQFF.

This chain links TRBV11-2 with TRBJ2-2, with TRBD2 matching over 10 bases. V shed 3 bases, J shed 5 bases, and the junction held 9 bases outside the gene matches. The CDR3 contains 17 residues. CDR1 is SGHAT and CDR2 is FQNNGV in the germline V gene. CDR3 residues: CASSLGLSGRWTGELFF. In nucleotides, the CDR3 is TGTGCCAGCAGCTTGGGACTTAGCGGGAGGTGGACCGGGGAGCTGTTTTTT.

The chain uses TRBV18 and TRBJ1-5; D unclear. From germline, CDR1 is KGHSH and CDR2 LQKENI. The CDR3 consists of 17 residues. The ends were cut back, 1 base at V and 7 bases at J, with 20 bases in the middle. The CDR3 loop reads CASSPLSRHRSGQPQHF. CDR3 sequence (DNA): TGTGCCAGCTCACCACTCTCGAGACACCGCTCGGGGCAGCCCCAGCATTTT.

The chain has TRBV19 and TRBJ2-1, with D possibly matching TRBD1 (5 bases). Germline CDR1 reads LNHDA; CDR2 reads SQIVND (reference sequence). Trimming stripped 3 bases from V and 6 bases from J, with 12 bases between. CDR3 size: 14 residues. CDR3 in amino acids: CASSMNRHFNEQFF. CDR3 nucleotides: TGTGCCAGTAGTATGAACAGGCACTTCAATGAGCAGTTCTTC.

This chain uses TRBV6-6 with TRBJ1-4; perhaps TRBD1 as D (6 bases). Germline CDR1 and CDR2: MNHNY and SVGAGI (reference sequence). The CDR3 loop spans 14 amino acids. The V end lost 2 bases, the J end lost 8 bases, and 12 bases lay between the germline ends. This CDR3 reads CASSYGGAGEKLFF. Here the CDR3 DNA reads TGTGCCAGCAGTTACGGGGGGGCGGGAGAAAAACTGTTTTTT.

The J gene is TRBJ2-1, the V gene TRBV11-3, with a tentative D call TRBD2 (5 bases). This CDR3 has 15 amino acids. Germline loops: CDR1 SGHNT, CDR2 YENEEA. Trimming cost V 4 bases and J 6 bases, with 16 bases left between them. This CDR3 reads CASSSPDSTLNEQFF. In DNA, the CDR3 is TGTGCCAGCAGCTCTCCGGACTCGACGCTCAATGAGCAGTTCTTC.

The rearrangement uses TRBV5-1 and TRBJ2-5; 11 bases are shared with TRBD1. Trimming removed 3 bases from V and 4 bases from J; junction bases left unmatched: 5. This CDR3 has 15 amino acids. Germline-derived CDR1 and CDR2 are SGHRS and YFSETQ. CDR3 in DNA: TGCGCCAGCAGCTCGGGGGACAGGGGGAGAGAGACCCAGTACTTC. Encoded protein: CASSSGDRGRETQYF.

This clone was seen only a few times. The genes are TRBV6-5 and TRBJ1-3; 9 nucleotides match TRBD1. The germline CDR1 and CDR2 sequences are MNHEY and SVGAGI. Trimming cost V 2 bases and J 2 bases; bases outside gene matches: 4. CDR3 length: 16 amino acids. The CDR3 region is CASSYRDRDTGNTIYF. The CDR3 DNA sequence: TGTGCCAGCAGTTACAGGGACAGGGATACTGGAAACACCATATATTTT.

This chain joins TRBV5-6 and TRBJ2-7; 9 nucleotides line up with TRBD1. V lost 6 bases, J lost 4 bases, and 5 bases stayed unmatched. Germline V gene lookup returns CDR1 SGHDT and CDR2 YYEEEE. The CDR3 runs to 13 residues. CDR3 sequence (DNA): TGTGCCAGCAAAGGACAGGGGTGGTACGAGCAGTACTTC. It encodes CASKGQGWYEQYF.

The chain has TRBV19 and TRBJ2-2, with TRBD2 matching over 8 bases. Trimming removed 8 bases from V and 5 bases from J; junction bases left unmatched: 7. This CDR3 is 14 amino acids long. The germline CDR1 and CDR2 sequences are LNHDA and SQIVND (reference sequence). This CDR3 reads CASLLAEETGELFF. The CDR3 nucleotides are TGTGCCAGTTTACTAGCGGAAGAAACCGGGGAGCTGTTTTTT.

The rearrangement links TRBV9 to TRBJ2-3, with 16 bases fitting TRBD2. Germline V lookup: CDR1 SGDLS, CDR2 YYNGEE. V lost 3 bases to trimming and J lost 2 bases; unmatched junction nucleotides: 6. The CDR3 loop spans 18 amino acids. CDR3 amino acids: CASSEGTSGGASTDTQYF. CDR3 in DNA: TGTGCCAGCAGCGAAGGGACTAGCGGGGGGGCGTCCACAGATACGCAGTATTTT.

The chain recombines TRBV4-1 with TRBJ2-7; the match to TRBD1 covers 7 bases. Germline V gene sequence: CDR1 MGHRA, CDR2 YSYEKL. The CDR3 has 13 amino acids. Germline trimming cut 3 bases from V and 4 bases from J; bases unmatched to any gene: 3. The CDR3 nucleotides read TGCGCCAGCAGCCAGGCGGACAGGTACGAGCAGTACTTC. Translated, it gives CASSQADRYEQYF.

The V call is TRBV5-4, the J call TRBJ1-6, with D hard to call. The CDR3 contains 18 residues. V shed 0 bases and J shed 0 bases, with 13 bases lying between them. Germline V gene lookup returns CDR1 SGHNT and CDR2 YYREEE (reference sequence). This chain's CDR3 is CASSLAGVLSSYNSPLHF. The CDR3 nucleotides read TGTGCCAGCAGCTTGGCCGGGGTGCTTAGCTCCTATAATTCACCCCTCCACTTT.

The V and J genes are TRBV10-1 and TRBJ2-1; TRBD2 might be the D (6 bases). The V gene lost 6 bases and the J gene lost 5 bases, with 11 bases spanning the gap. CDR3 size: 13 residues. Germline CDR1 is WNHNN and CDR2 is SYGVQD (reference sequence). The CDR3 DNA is TGCGCCAGCAGCCGGGACTTAGACAATGAGCAGTTCTTC. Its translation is CASSRDLDNEQFF.

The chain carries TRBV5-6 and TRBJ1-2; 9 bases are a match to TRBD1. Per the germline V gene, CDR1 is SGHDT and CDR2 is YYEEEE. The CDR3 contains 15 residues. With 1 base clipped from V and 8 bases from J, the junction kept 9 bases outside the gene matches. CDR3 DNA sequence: TGTGCCAGCAGCTTGACGGGACAGGGCGGTCGAGGCTACACCTTC. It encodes CASSLTGQGGRGYTF.

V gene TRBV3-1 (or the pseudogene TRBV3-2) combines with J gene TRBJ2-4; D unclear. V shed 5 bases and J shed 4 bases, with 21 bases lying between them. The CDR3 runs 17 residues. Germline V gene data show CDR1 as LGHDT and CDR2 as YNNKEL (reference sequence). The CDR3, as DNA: TGTGCCAGCAGCATACGACATCCCATTCAAAGAAAAAACATTCAGTACTTC. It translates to CASSIRHPIQRKNIQYF.

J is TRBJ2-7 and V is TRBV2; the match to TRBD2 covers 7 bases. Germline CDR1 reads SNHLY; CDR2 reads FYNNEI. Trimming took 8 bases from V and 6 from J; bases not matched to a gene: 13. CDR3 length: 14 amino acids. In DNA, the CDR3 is TGTGCCAGCCGGGGGGAAGGGACCTCCCGCGAGCAGTACTTC. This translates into CASRGEGTSREQYF.

The CDR3 loop reads CASSPRTGNNEQFF. The CDR3 bases are TGTGCCAGCAGTCCGAGGACAGGGAACAATGAGCAGTTCTTC. J is TRBJ2-1 and V is TRBV27; 8 bases align to TRBD1. Germline CDR1 and CDR2: MNHEY and SMNVEV (reference sequence). There are 14 residues in the CDR3. Germline trimming cut 5 bases from V and 5 bases from J; bases unmatched to any gene: 5.

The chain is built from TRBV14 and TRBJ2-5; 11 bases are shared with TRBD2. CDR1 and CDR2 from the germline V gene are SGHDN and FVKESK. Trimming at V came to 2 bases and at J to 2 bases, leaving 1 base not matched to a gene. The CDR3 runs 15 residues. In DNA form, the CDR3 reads TGTGCCAGCAGCCAACTAGCGGGAGGACAAGAGACCCAGTACTTC. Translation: CASSQLAGGQETQYF.

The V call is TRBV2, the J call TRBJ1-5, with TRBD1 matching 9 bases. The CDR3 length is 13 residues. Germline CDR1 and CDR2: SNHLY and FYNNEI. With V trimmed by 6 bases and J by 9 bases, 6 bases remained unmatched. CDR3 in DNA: TGTGCCAGCAGGGGACAGGGACTAGGGCCCCAGCATTTT. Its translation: CASRGQGLGPQHF.

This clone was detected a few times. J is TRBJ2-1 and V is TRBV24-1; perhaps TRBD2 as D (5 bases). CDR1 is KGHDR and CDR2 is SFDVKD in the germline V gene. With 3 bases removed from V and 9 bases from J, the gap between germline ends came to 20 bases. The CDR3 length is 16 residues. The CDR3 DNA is TGTGCCACCAGTGATAGTGGGCCAAGGAGAGGGCTTGAGCAGTTCTTC. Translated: CATSDSGPRRGLEQFF.

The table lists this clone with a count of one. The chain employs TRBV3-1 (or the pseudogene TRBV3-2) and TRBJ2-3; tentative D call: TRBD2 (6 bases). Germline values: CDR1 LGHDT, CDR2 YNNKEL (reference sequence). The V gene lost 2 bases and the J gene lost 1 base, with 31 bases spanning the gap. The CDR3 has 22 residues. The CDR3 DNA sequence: TGTGCCAGCAGCCAAACTATGCTCGGCGGGGTGCGCCCCACTAGACGCACAGATACGCAGTATTTT. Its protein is CASSQTMLGGVRPTRRTDTQYF.